A selection of T cell receptor beta chains follows, all from one sample in a study of shared clonotypes between healthy human individuals. Libraries were prepared by immunoSEQ multiplex PCR; TCRdb keeps only in-frame clonotypes and omits some of them. This sample yields a few million clones, of which almost 96% are seen a single time; approximately 0.13% belongs to the top ten. Sequenced sample: naive CD4+ T cells sorted from blood. Receptor source: a man younger than 30 in good health. Each CDR3 is given with its conserved first and last residue. A D gene is named only where the DNA matches it firmly. Size tells how often a clone was seen (once, few, many) or the class of an expanded clone, and some rows leave it out.

v_call,clone_size,j_call,d_call,cdr3_aa,cdr3_nt
TRBV18,-,TRBJ1-1,-,CASSPRSGGGSEAFF,TGTGCCAGCTCACCACGGTCTGGGGGAGGCAGTGAAGCTTTCTTT
TRBV18,-,TRBJ2-6,-,CASSPPQGGLLSGANVLTF,TGTGCCAGCTCACCACCCCAGGGGGGACTCCTCTCTGGGGCCAACGTCCTGACTTTC
TRBV4-1,-,TRBJ2-5,-,CASSPQTGETQYF,TGCGCCAGCAGCCCCCAAACAGGAGAGACCCAGTACTTC
TRBV5-4,-,TRBJ2-2,-,CASSLLDTGELFF,TGTGCCAGCAGCTTGTTGGACACCGGGGAGCTGTTTTTT
TRBV2,-,TRBJ1-2,-,CASRGQGNGYTF,TGTGCCAGCAGAGGGCAAGGGAATGGCTACACCTTC
TRBV7-9,once,TRBJ2-3,-,CASSSLEGLSDTQYF,TGTGCCAGCAGCTCCCTGGAAGGCCTATCAGATACGCAGTATTTT
TRBV5-1,-,TRBJ2-3,TRBD2,CASSPGLAGGGAADTQYF,TGCGCCAGCAGCCCGGGTCTAGCGGGAGGGGGAGCGGCAGATACGCAGTATTTT
TRBV29-1,-,TRBJ1-1,-,CSVKPGTKNTEAFF,TGCAGCGTTAAACCCGGGACGAAGAACACTGAAGCTTTCTTT
TRBV30,-,TRBJ1-2,-,CAWTKDSNYGYTF,TGTGCCTGGACCAAGGACAGTAACTATGGCTACACCTTC
TRBV29-1,-,TRBJ2-3,-,CSVEALLGTDTQYF,TGCAGCGTTGAGGCCCTCCTAGGCACAGATACGCAGTATTTT
TRBV21-1,-,TRBJ2-2,-,CASSLDREVSPGELFF,TGTGCCAGCAGCCTCGACAGGGAGGTGAGTCCCGGGGAGCTGTTTTTT
TRBV30,-,TRBJ2-7,-,CAWSPEWVGPNEQYF,TGTGCCTGGAGTCCTGAGTGGGTAGGGCCAAACGAGCAGTACTTC
TRBV6-1,-,TRBJ2-7,-,CASSPQWSTHEQYF,TGTGCCAGCAGTCCCCAATGGAGTACCCACGAGCAGTACTTC
TRBV5-6,-,TRBJ2-1,-,CASSGGFPGYNEQFF,TGTGCCAGCAGCGGGGGGTTCCCAGGCTACAATGAGCAGTTCTTC
TRBV7-9,-,TRBJ2-1,TRBD2,CASSLSGRATYNEQFF,TGTGCCAGCAGCTTATCCGGGAGGGCAACCTACAATGAGCAGTTCTTC
TRBV9,-,TRBJ2-2,-,CASSVGWLRSGELFF,TGTGCCAGCAGCGTAGGGTGGCTTCGGTCCGGGGAGCTGTTTTTT
TRBV5-5,-,TRBJ2-7,-,CASSLRDLLYEQYF,TGTGCCAGCAGCCTCCGGGACTTACTCTACGAGCAGTACTTC
TRBV6-1,-,TRBJ1-1,-,CASTRLDSSTEAFF,TGTGCCAGCACCCGACTCGACAGTAGCACTGAAGCTTTCTTT
TRBV10-3,-,TRBJ1-4,-,CAISDHGATNEKLFF,TGTGCCATCAGTGACCACGGAGCAACTAATGAAAAACTGTTTTTT
TRBV15,-,TRBJ2-7,-,CATSRGGASYEQYF,TGTGCCACCAGCAGAGGGGGGGCAAGCTACGAGCAGTACTTC
TRBV30,-,TRBJ1-2,-,CAWSTVADGYTF,TGTGCCTGGAGTACGGTGGCCGATGGCTACACCTTC
TRBV30,once,TRBJ2-2,-,CAGAIGELFF,TGTGCCGGGGCGATCGGGGAGCTGTTTTTT
TRBV14,-,TRBJ2-7,TRBD1,CASSQRYRGLREQYF,TGTGCCAGCAGCCAGAGGTACAGGGGGCTACGTGAGCAGTACTTC
TRBV27,-,TRBJ2-5,TRBD1,CASRTGAQETQYF,TGTGCCTCCCGGACAGGGGCGCAAGAGACCCAGTACTTC
TRBV6-1,-,TRBJ1-5,-,CASSAGQLSNQPQHF,TGTGCCAGCAGTGCAGGACAGCTCTCCAATCAGCCCCAGCATTTT
TRBV5-5,few,TRBJ1-1,-,CASSNYRERLAFF,TGTGCCAGCAGCAACTACAGGGAGAGGTTAGCTTTCTTT
TRBV7-2,-,TRBJ1-2,TRBD1,CASSSYTGGHYGYTF,TGTGCCAGCAGCTCGTATACAGGGGGCCACTATGGCTACACCTTC
TRBV7-3,-,TRBJ2-3,-,CASSLAVTDTQYF,TGTGCCAGCAGCTTAGCGGTCACAGATACGCAGTATTTT
TRBV6-4,-,TRBJ2-1,-,CASSPGPSSYNEQFF,TGTGCCAGCAGTCCTGGGCCTAGCTCCTACAATGAGCAGTTCTTC
TRBV19,-,TRBJ1-4,-,CASSSRGPRSEKLFF,TGTGCCAGTAGTTCCCGGGGACCCAGGAGTGAAAAACTGTTTTTT
TRBV13,-,TRBJ2-1,TRBD1,CASSLSPQGANNEQFF,TGTGCCAGCAGCTTATCCCCCCAGGGGGCGAACAATGAGCAGTTCTTC
TRBV9,-,TRBJ1-2,TRBD1,CASSATIGQGPYGYTF,TGTGCCAGCAGCGCGACGATCGGACAGGGTCCCTATGGCTACACCTTC
TRBV10-3,-,TRBJ1-2,-,CAINDGSNYGYTF,TGTGCCATCAACGACGGATCTAACTATGGCTACACCTTC